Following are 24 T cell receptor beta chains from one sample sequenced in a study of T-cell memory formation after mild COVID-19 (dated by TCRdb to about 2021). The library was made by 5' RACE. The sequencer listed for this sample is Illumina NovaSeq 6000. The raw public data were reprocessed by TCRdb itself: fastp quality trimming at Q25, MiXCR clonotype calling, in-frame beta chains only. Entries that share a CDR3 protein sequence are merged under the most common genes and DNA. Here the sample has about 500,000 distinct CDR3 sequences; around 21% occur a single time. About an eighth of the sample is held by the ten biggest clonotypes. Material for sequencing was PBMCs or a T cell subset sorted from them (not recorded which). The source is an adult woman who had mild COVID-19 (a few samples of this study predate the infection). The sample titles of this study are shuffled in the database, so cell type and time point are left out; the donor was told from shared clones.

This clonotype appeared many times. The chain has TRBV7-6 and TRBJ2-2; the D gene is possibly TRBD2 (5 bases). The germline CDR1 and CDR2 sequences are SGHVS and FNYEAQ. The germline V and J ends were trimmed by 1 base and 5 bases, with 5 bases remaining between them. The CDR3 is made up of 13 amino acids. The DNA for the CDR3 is TGTGCCAGCAGCTTAGTAGCGACCGGGGAGCTGTTTTTT. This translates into CASSLVATGELFF.

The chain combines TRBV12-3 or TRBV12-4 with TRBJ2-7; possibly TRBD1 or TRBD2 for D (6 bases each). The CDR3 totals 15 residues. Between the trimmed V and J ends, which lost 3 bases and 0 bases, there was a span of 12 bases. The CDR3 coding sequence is TGTGCCAGCAGTTTCGACGGGGGCACCTCCTACGAGCAGTACTTC. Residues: CASSFDGGTSYEQYF.

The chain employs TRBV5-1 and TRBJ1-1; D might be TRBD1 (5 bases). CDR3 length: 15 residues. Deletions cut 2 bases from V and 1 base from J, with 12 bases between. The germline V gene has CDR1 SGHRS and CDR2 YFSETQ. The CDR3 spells CASSFRQGTNTEAFF. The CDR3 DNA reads TGCGCCAGCAGCTTTCGTCAGGGAACGAACACTGAAGCTTTCTTT.

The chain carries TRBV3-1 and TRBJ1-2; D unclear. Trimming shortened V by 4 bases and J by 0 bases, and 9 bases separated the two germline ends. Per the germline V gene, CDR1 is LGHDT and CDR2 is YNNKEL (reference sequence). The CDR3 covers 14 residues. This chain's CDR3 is CASSLRGTNYGYTF. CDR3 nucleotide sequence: TGTGCCAGCAGCCTCAGAGGCACTAACTATGGCTACACCTTC.

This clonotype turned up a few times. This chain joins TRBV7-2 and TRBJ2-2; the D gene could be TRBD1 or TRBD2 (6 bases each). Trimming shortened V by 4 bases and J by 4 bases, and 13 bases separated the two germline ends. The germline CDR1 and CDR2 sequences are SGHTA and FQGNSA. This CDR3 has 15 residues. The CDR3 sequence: CASSSRGPTTGELFF. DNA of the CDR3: TGTGCCAGCAGCTCCCGGGGGCCAACCACCGGGGAGCTGTTTTTT.

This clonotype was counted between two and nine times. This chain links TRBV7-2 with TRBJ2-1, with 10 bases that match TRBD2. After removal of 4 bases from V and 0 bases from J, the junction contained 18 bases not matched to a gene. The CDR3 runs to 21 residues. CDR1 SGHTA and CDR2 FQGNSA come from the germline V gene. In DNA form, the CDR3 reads TGTGCCAGCAGCTCGCCGACTAGCGGGTCGCCCGGGGGGAGCTCCTACAATGAGCAGTTCTTC. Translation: CASSSPTSGSPGGSSYNEQFF. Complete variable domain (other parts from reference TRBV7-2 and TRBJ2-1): GAGVSQSPSNKVTEKGKDVELRCDPISGHTALYWYRQSLGQGLEFLIYFQGNSAPDKSGLPSDRFSAERTGGSVSTLTIQRTQQEDSAVYLCASSSPTSGSPGGSSYNEQFFGPGTRLTVL.

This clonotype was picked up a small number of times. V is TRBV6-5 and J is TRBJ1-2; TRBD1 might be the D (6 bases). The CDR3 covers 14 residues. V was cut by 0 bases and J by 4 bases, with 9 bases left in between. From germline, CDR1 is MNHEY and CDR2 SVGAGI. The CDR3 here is CASSYSPTGYGYTF. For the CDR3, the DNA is TGTGCCAGCAGTTACTCGCCGACAGGCTATGGCTACACCTTC.

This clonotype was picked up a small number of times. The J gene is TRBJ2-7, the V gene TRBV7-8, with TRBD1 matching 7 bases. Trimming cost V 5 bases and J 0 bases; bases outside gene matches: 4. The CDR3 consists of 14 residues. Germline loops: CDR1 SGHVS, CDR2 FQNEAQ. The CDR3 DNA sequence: TGTGCCAGCAGCCTCCGGGACAGCTCCTACGAGCAGTACTTC. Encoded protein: CASSLRDSSYEQYF.

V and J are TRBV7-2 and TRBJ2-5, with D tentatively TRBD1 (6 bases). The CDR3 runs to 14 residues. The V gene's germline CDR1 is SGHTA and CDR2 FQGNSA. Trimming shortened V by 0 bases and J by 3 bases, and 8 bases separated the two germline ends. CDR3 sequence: CASSLAWTEETQYF. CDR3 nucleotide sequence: TGTGCCAGCAGCTTAGCGTGGACAGAAGAGACCCAGTACTTC.

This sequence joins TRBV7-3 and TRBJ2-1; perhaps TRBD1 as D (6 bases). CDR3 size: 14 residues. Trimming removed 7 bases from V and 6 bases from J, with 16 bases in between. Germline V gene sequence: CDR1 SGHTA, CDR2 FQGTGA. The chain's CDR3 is CASTQGGSRNEQFF. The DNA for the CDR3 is TGTGCCAGCACCCAAGGGGGATCCCGCAATGAGCAGTTCTTC.

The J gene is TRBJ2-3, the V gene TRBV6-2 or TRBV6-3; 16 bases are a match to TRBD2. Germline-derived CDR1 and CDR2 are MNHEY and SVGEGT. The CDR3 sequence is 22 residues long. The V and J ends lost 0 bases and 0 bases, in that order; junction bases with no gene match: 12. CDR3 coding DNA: TGTGCCAGCAGTTACTCCACGATCGGGACTAGCGGGAGGGCTATGAGCACAGATACGCAGTATTTT. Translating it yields CASSYSTIGTSGRAMSTDTQYF.

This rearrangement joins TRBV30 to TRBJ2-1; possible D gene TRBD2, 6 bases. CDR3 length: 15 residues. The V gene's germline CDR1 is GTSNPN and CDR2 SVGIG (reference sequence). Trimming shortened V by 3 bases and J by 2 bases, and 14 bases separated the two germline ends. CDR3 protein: CAWRRSGGPYNEQFF. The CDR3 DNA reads TGTGCCTGGAGGAGGTCCGGGGGACCCTACAATGAGCAGTTCTTC. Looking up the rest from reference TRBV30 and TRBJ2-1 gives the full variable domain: SQTIHQWPATLVQPVGSPLSLECTVEGTSNPNLYWYRQAAGRGLQLLFYSVGIGQISSEVPQNLSASRPQDRQFILSSKKLLLSDSGFYLCAWRRSGGPYNEQFFGPGTRLTVL.

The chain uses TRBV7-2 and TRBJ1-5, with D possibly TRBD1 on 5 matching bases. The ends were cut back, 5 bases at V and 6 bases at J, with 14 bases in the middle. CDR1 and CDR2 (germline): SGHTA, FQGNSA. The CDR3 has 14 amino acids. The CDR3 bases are TGTGCCAGCAGCCGGGGGTCAGTTCTTCAGCCCCAGCATTTT. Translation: CASSRGSVLQPQHF.

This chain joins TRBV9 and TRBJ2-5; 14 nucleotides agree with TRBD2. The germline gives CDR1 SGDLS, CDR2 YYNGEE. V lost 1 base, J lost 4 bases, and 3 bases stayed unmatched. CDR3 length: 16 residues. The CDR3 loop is CASSVRLAGGPETQYF. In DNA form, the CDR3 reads TGTGCCAGCAGCGTACGACTAGCGGGAGGGCCAGAGACCCAGTACTTC.

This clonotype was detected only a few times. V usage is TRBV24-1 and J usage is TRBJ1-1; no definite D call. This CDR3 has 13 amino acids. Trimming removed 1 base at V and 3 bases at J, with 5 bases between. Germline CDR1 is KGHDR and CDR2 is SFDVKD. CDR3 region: CATSDLGDTEAFF. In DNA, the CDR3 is TGTGCCACCAGTGATTTAGGTGACACTGAAGCTTTCTTT.

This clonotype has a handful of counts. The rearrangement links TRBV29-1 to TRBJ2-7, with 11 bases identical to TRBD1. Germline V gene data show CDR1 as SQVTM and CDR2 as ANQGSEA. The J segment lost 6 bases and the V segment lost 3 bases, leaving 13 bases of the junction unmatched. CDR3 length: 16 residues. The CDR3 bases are TGCAGCGTTGAGGACAGGGGGCCTATCGAGGCCGGCGAGCAGTACTTC. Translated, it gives CSVEDRGPIEAGEQYF.

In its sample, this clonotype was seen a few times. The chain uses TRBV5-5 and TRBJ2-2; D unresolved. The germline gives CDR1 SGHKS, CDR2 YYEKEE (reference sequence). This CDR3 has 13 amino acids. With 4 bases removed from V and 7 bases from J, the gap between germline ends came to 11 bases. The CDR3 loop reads CASSLRLVGELFF. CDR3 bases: TGTGCCAGCAGCCTCCGACTCGTCGGGGAGCTGTTTTTT.

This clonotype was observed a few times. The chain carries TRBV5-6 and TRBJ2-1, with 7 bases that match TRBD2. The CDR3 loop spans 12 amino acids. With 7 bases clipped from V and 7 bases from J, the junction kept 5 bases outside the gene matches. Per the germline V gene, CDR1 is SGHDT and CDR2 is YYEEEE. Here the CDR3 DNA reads TGTGCCAGCGGACTGGGAGGGAATGAGCAGTTCTTC. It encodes CASGLGGNEQFF.

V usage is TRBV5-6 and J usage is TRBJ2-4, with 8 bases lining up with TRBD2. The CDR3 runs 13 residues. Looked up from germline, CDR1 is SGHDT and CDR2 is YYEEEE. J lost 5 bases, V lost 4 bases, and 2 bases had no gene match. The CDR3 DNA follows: TGTGCCAGCAGCCGGGGGGGAGAAAACATTCAGTACTTC. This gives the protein CASSRGGENIQYF.

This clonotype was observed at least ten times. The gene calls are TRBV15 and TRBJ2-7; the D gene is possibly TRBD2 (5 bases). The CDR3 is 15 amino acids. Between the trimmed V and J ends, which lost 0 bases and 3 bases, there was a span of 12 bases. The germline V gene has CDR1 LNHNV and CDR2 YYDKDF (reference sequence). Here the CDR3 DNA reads TGTGCCACCAGCAGAGATCCCGGGAACATCTACGAGCAGTACTTC. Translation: CATSRDPGNIYEQYF.

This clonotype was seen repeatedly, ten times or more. CDR3 bases: TGTGCCAGCAGTTTAAGGCCGGTGAACACTGAAGCTTTCTTT. Amino acids: CASSLRPVNTEAFF. This chain connects TRBV12-3 or TRBV12-4 to TRBJ1-1; D remains ambiguous. Trimming left V 2 bases short and J 0 bases short, with 7 bases between. This CDR3 is 14 amino acids long.

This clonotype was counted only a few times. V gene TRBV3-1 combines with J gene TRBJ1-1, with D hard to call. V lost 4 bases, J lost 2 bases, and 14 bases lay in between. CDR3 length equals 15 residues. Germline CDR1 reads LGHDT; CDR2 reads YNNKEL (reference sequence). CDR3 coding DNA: TGTGCCAGCAGCCCTAGTGGTCCCATCAACACTGAAGCTTTCTTT. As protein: CASSPSGPINTEAFF.

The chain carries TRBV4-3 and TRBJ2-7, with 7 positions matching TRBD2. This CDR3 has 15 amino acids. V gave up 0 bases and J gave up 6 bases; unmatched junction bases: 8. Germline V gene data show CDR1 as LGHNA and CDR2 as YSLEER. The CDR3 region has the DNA TGCGCCAGCAGCCAAGATGGGAGGGGTAGGGGCGAGCAGTACTTC. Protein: CASSQDGRGRGEQYF.

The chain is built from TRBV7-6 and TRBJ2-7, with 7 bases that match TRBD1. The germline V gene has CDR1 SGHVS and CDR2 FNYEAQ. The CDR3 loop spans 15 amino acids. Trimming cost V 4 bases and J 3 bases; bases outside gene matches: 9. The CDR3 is CASSSLRGKSYEQYF. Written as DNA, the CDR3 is TGTGCCAGCAGCTCCCTCAGGGGGAAGAGCTACGAGCAGTACTTC.